This T cell receptor (beta chain) was sequenced during a study of CD8 T cell repertoires and HIV-1 epitope variants. Study overall: Separate wells received one of Twenty-five Gag or Nef variant peptides.

General study points: This assay reports beta chains of antigen-expanded cells, not T cell function. Of some ten antigen-specific beta clonotypes, about six appeared to cross-react with escape variants.

Of note for this clone: Its antigen is as yet unknown.

The CDR3 has 17 residues. Germline CDR1 is LNHDA and CDR2 is SQIVND (reference sequence). Trimming cost V 7 bases and J 0 bases, with 18 bases left between them. Profiled with immunoSEQ multiplex PCR; TCRdb holds only in-frame clones, not every one. This repertoire shows under 100,000 clones, just under 75% found once; its top ten account for roughly 24%. This sequence was found in a male donor with HIV. J is TRBJ1-4 and V is TRBV19, with unresolved D. The sample consisted of uncultured baseline CD8+ T cells from peripheral blood mononuclear cells (PBMCs). The CDR3 loop reads CASTRQKHGATNEKLFF. The CDR3 nucleotides are TGTGCCAGTACCAGACAAAAGCACGGTGCAACTAATGAAAAACTGTTTTTT. The variable domain in full, with the rest retrieved from reference TRBV19 and TRBJ1-4, is DGGITQSPKYLFRKEGQNVTLSCEQNLNHDAMYWYRQDPGQGLRLIYYSQIVNDFQKGDIAEGYSVSREKKESFPLTVTSAQKNPTAFYLCASTRQKHGATNEKLFFGSGTQLSVL.